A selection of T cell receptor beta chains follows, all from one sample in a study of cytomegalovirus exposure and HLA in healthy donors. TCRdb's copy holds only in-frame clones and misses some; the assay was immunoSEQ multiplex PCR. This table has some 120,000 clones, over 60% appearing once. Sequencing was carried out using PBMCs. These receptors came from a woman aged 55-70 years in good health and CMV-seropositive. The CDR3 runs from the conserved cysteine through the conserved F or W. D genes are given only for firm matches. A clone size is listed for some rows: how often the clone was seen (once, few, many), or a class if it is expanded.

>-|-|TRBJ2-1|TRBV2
CASTRDRSSYNEQFF
TGTGCCAGCACCCGAGACAGGAGCTCCTACAATGAGCAGTTCTTC
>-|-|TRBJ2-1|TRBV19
CASSIGWGPRFEQFF
TGTGCCAGTAGTATAGGGTGGGGGCCGCGATTTGAGCAGTTCTTC
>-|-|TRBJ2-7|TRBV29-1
CSVEPMGGLEEQYF
TGCAGCGTTGAGCCGATGGGCGGGCTGGAGGAGCAGTACTTC
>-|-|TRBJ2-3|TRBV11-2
CASSLGVQAQYF
TGTGCCAGCAGCTTAGGAGTGCAGGCGCAGTATTTT
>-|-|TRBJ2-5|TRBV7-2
CASSLAGVETQYF
TGTGCCAGCAGCTTAGCAGGGGTGGAGACCCAGTACTTC
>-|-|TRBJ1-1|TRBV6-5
CASSGSVVRSTEAFF
TGTGCCAGCAGTGGAAGCGTAGTGAGGAGCACTGAAGCTTTCTTT
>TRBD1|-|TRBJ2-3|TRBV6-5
CASSYERTGLNTQYF
TGTGCCAGCAGTTACGAGAGGACAGGGTTGAATACGCAGTATTTT
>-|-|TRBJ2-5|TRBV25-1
CASSQTRETQYF
TGTGCCAGCAGTCAGACGAGGGAGACCCAGTACTTC
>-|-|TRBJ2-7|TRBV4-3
CASSQGPWRGRTYEQYF
TGCGCCAGCAGCCAAGGACCCTGGAGGGGGCGAACCTACGAGCAGTACTTC
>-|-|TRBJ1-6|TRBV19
CATSRGRDNSPLHF
TGTGCCACTTCCAGGGGTCGGGATAATTCACCCCTCCACTTT
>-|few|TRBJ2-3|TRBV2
CASSSTGFSTDTQYF
TGTGCCAGCAGTTCCACAGGGTTTAGCACAGATACGCAGTATTTT
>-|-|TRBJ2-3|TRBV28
CASSQGLSDTQYF
TGTGCCAGCAGTCAAGGACTCTCAGATACGCAGTATTTT
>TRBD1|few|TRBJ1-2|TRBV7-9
CASSPGQPLFNYGYTF
TGTGCCAGCAGCCCGGGACAGCCACTTTTCAACTATGGCTACACCTTC
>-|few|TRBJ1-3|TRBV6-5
CASSYQTPRVDTIYF
TGTGCCAGCAGTTACCAGACTCCGAGGGTGGACACCATATATTTT
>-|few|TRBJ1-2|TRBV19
CASSMGLPNYGYTF
TGTGCCAGTAGTATGGGGCTTCCTAACTATGGCTACACCTTC
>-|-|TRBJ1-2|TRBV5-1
CASSLGGNYNYGYTF
TGCGCCAGCAGCTTGGGAGGGAATTATAACTATGGCTACACCTTC
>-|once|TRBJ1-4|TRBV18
CASSPSATNEKLFF
TGTGCCAGCTCACCGAGCGCAACTAATGAAAAACTGTTTTTT
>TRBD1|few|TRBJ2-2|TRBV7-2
CASSAERAGQGSTGELFF
TGTGCCAGCAGCGCAGAACGGGCGGGACAGGGAAGCACCGGGGAGCTGTTTTTT
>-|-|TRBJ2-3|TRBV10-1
CASSETSYLADTQYF
TGCGCCAGCAGTGAGACATCATATCTAGCGGATACGCAGTATTTT
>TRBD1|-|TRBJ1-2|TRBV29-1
CSATGDPLNYGYTF
TGCAGCGCCACAGGGGATCCGTTGAACTATGGCTACACCTTC
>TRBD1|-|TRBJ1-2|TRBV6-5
CASSYSRGHYGYTF
TGTGCCAGCAGTTACTCTAGGGGGCACTATGGCTACACCTTC